This TCR beta chain was obtained from a study of cytomegalovirus exposure and HLA in healthy donors. On the study more broadly: Early released data comprised around 80 million unique TCRs from HLA-typed donors.

J gave up 3 bases and V 3 bases, and 1 base lay outside the gene matches. The length of the CDR3 is 13 residues. The germline gives CDR1 SNHLY, CDR2 FYNNEI. The PCR contained 60 Vbeta and 13 Jbeta primers. TCRdb keeps only in-frame clones here, not all; method: immunoSEQ multiplex PCR. The sample consists of 80,000 to 100,000 clones, 73% of them appearing once. Broader study findings: In a later analysis, V- and J-gene trimming of beta chains associated with a DCLRE1C missense variant, replicated independently. In vitro testing confirmed three CMV-associated chains as specific for CMV antigens.

Remarks on this clone: The antigen is unknown.

The chain is built from TRBV2 and TRBJ2-5; 7 nucleotides match TRBD1. The TCR comes from a man aged 35 to 55 in good health and CMV-seronegative. The sequenced sample was PBMCs. CDR3 nucleotide sequence: TGTGCCAGCAGTGATGGGACAGAAGAGACCCAGTACTTC. Its protein product is CASSDGTEETQYF.